The rows below give T cell receptor beta chains drawn from one sample of a study of T cell responses to AZD1222 COVID-19 vaccine. Generated by immunoSEQ multiplex PCR, the TCRdb table keeps only in-frame clones and is missing some. The data hold approximately 77,000 clones, with 80% to 90% observed a single time. Sequencing was performed on peripheral blood, taken 28 days after the second AZD1222 dose. Source of these receptors: an adult who received the AZD1222 COVID-19 vaccine. CDR3s include the opening cysteine and the closing phenylalanine or tryptophan. Each record gives: V gene, clone size, J gene, D gene, CDR3 DNA, CDR3 protein. The D gene is left open where the match is weak. Clone size is given for some rows only: seen once, a few or many times, or a class if the clone is expanded.

>TRBV24-1|NA|TRBJ2-2|NA
TGTGCCACCAGTGATTTCCTTAGGACCGGGGAGCTGTTTTTT
CATSDFLRTGELFF
>TRBV28|NA|TRBJ1-2|NA
TGTGCCAGCAGTTTTCAGGGGATGGGGGGCTACACCTTC
CASSFQGMGGYTF
>TRBV6-5|NA|TRBJ1-3|NA
TGTGCCAGCAGTTACGGCCAAGCCTCTGGAAACACCATATATTTT
CASSYGQASGNTIYF
>TRBV28|once|TRBJ2-1|TRBD2
TGTGCCAGCAGTTTTCTTATTCGGCGGGGGGCCTCGAATGAGCAGTTCTTC
CASSFLIRRGASNEQFF
>TRBV30|NA|TRBJ1-1|NA
TGTGCCTGGGTTAATCTGGGGGGTTTGGGTGCTTTCTTT
CAWVNLGGLGAFF
>TRBV29-1|once|TRBJ1-2|TRBD1
TGCAGCGTTGAACCGACAGGGAACTATGGCTACACCTTC
CSVEPTGNYGYTF
>TRBV6-5|once|TRBJ1-2|TRBD1
TGTGCCAGCACCAGACAGGGGGCGGGCTACACCTTC
CASTRQGAGYTF
>TRBV28|NA|TRBJ2-4|NA
TGTGCCAGCAGTTTGGGTGACAGTTCGGACATTCAGTACTTC
CASSLGDSSDIQYF
>TRBV10-2|NA|TRBJ1-2|NA
TGCGCCAGCGGAATGGGGGGTGGCTACACCTTC
CASGMGGGYTF
>TRBV24-1|NA|TRBJ2-7|NA
TGTGCCACTGCGCGGGGGCCAGGGCCAAAATACGAGCAGTACTTC
CATARGPGPKYEQYF
>TRBV29-1|NA|TRBJ2-7|NA
TGCAGCGTTGACACGGGCGGTACCTCCTACGAGCAGTACTTC
CSVDTGGTSYEQYF
>TRBV19|NA|TRBJ1-1|NA
TGTGCCACCTTGATGAACACTGAAGCTTTCTTT
CATLMNTEAFF
>TRBV6-2/TRBV6-3|NA|TRBJ2-2|TRBD1
TGTGCCAGCAGTTCAACAAGGACAGGGTATGGCGGGGAGCTGTTTTTT
CASSSTRTGYGGELFF
>TRBV24-1|few|TRBJ1-1|NA
TGTGCCACCAAAGAGACAGGGAACACTGAAGCTTTCTTT
CATKETGNTEAFF
>TRBV30|NA|TRBJ1-2|TRBD1
TGTGCCTGCTATAGACAGGGGGCGAACTATGGCTACACCTTC
CACYRQGANYGYTF
>TRBV18|NA|TRBJ2-1|NA
TGTGCCAGCTCAAGGTCCCGACAAGGAAGCCATGAGCAGTTCTTC
CASSRSRQGSHEQFF
>TRBV18|NA|TRBJ2-1|NA
TGTGCCAGCTCACCGGGAGGGGGCATGGGAAATGAGCAGTTCTTC
CASSPGGGMGNEQFF
>TRBV18|NA|TRBJ2-3|NA
TGTGCCAGCTCAAAATTCCCCCCCGGGGGAAGCACAGATACGCAGTATTTT
CASSKFPPGGSTDTQYF
>TRBV10-2|many|TRBJ1-5|NA
TGCGCCAGCAGTGAGTCGGGGCAGGGTGAACAGCCCCAGCATTTT
CASSESGQGEQPQHF
>TRBV19|once|TRBJ1-4|TRBD1
TGTGCCAGTATGGACAGGGGGCTTGCAGGGGAAAAACTGTTTTTT
CASMDRGLAGEKLFF
>TRBV5-1|NA|TRBJ2-7|NA
TGCGCCAGCAGCTTCCCGGGACAATCCTACGAGCAGTACTTC
CASSFPGQSYEQYF
>TRBV6-5|NA|TRBJ2-5|NA
TGTGCCAGCAGTTACTCGTCTAGCACGCGGGAGACCCAGTACTTC
CASSYSSSTRETQYF
>TRBV5-1|NA|TRBJ2-5|TRBD2
TGCGCCAGCAGCCCGGGGGGAGGGTCCAAAGAGACCCAGTACTTC
CASSPGGGSKETQYF
>TRBV4-3|NA|TRBJ2-7|TRBD2
TGCGCCAGCAGCCAAGATCTAGCGGGACCTTACGAGCAGTACTTC
CASSQDLAGPYEQYF
>TRBV15|once|TRBJ2-5|NA
TGTGCCACCAGCAGAGATCGCGGCGTACAAGAGACCCAGTACTTC
CATSRDRGVQETQYF
>TRBV19|few|TRBJ1-5|TRBD1
TGTGCCAGTAGTATGTTGGGGGCCGGACAGGGGGATCAGCCCCAGCATTTT
CASSMLGAGQGDQPQHF
>TRBV30|once|TRBJ1-2|NA
TGTGCCTGGAGTGCCCGCGGCCAGGATTTTAACTATGGCTACACCTTC
CAWSARGQDFNYGYTF
>TRBV6-5|NA|TRBJ1-2|NA
TGTGCCAGCAGTTCCAACTATGGCTACACCTTC
CASSSNYGYTF
>TRBV29-1|NA|TRBJ1-4|TRBD1
TGCAGCGTTCAGACAGGGTCAGTGGCTAATGAAAAACTGTTTTTT
CSVQTGSVANEKLFF
>TRBV19|few|TRBJ2-7|NA
TGTGCCAGTAGTGAAACATCCTCCTACGAGCAGTACTTC
CASSETSSYEQYF
>TRBV11-2|NA|TRBJ2-3|TRBD2
TGTGCCAGCAGCTTATTGGGCGGGGGGGCAGCAGATACGCAGTATTTT
CASSLLGGGAADTQYF
>TRBV7-9|once|TRBJ1-1|NA
TGTGCCAGCAGCTTAGTGGGGGGTAGCACTGAAGCTTTCTTT
CASSLVGGSTEAFF
>TRBV28|NA|TRBJ1-5|NA
TGTGCCAGCAGTTTATCGAACCCGGGACAACCCCAGCATTTT
CASSLSNPGQPQHF
>TRBV4-2|NA|TRBJ2-7|TRBD2
TGTGCCACCGGGACTAGCGGGAAATCCGAGCAGTACTTC
CATGTSGKSEQYF
>TRBV9|NA|TRBJ1-2|NA
TGTGCCAGCAGCAGGGTGAACTATGGCTACACCTTC
CASSRVNYGYTF
>TRBV7-2|NA|TRBJ2-2|TRBD2
TGTGCCAGCAGGGGTCCGTCGCGGGGGGCTCTTAACACCGGGGAGCTGTTTTTT
CASRGPSRGALNTGELFF
>TRBV28|NA|TRBJ2-1|TRBD2
TGTGCCAGCAGACCCGGACTAGCGGGGGGGTACAATGAGCAGTTCTTC
CASRPGLAGGYNEQFF
>TRBV7-7|once|TRBJ1-5|NA
TGTGCCAGCAGAGGGGGAGGGGTCAATCAGCCCCAGCATTTT
CASRGGGVNQPQHF
>TRBV28|NA|TRBJ1-2|NA
TGTGCCAGCAGTTTATTGGGATCTAACTATGGCTACACCTTC
CASSLLGSNYGYTF
>TRBV7-9|NA|TRBJ2-1|NA
TGTGCCAGCACCGATAGGCAGAACGATGAGCAGTTCTTC
CASTDRQNDEQFF
>TRBV28|NA|TRBJ2-3|TRBD2
TGTGCCAGCACCCCTAGACTAGCGGGGGGCCCAGATACGCAGTATTTT
CASTPRLAGGPDTQYF
>TRBV6-5|NA|TRBJ2-3|NA
TGTGCCAGCAGGGACGGGGGGCGCACAGATACGCAGTATTTT
CASRDGGRTDTQYF
>TRBV6-5|once|TRBJ1-1|TRBD1
TGTGCCAGCAGCCAAAACAGGGGCCCAGAAGCTTTCTTT
CASSQNRGPEAFF
>TRBV6-5|NA|TRBJ2-3|NA
TGTGCCAGCAGTTTAGGGACGGATACCCGCACAGATACGCAGTATTTT
CASSLGTDTRTDTQYF
>TRBV24-1|NA|TRBJ2-2|NA
TGTGCCACCAGTGATGCGGGACTGAACACCGGGGAGCTGTTTTTT
CATSDAGLNTGELFF
>TRBV7-2|NA|TRBJ2-1|NA
TGTGCCAGCAGCTTAGCAGGTTCCTACAATGAGCAGTTCTTC
CASSLAGSYNEQFF
>TRBV19|NA|TRBJ2-5|TRBD2
TGTGCCAGTAGTAATGGACTAGCGGGGGGACAAGAGACCCAGTACTTC
CASSNGLAGGQETQYF
>TRBV18|NA|TRBJ1-5|TRBD1
TGTGCCAGCTCACCGAACAGGGGCGGTCAGCCCCAGCATTTT
CASSPNRGGQPQHF
>TRBV6-5|NA|TRBJ2-5|NA
TGTGCCAGCAGTTTCCACCAAGAGACCCAGTACTTC
CASSFHQETQYF
>TRBV30|NA|TRBJ2-7|TRBD1
TGTGCCTGGAGTTTTGCCGGGACAGGGCCCCGGGTGCAGTACTTC
CAWSFAGTGPRVQYF
>TRBV7-3|NA|TRBJ2-3|NA
TGTGCCAGCAGCTTAACGGGGCCTGGAGATACGCAGTATTTT
CASSLTGPGDTQYF
>TRBV2|NA|TRBJ1-1|NA
TGTGCCAGCAGTGAAGCGTCTAGTGAAGCTTTCTTT
CASSEASSEAFF